A selection of T cell receptor beta chains follows, all from one sample in a study of cytomegalovirus exposure and HLA in healthy donors. The data were produced by immunoSEQ multiplex PCR, yet TCRdb's version contains in-frame clones alone and is incomplete. The sample contains around 230,000 clones, approximately 85% of which appear only once. The specimen sequenced was PBMCs. The receptors were gathered from a girl aged 2 to 9 in good health and CMV-seronegative. CDR3s include the opening cysteine and the closing phenylalanine or tryptophan. The D gene is left open where the match is weak. Some rows mark clone size as missing; the rest say once, few, many or name a class of expanded clone.

j_call d_call clone_size v_call cdr3_nt cdr3_aa
TRBJ2-5 . . TRBV7-9 TGTGCCAGCAGCTTAACGGGGGGCGGTCAAGAGACCCAGTACTTC CASSLTGGGQETQYF
TRBJ1-5 TRBD1 once TRBV10-1 TGCGCCAGCAGTGAGGGACAGGGATCCAATCAGCCCCAGCATTTT CASSEGQGSNQPQHF
TRBJ1-1 TRBD1 . TRBV5-5 TGTGCCAGCAGTTTCCGACAGGGTGTAGTCACTGAAGCTTTCTTT CASSFRQGVVTEAFF
TRBJ1-2 . . TRBV27 TGTGCCAGCAGTTTATCTGGAGGGAGGGAGTCTGGCTACACCTTC CASSLSGGRESGYTF
TRBJ2-3 . few TRBV5-1 TGCGCCAGCAGCTTGGGATTAGCGGAGTCCACAGATACGCAGTATTTT CASSLGLAESTDTQYF
TRBJ1-1 . . TRBV7-3 TGTGCCAGCAGCTTAAACACGGGTGAAGCTTTCTTT CASSLNTGEAFF
TRBJ2-6 . . TRBV19 TGTGCCAGTACCCCGTATGGGGGCCCCAACGTCCTGACTTTC CASTPYGGPNVLTF
TRBJ2-3 TRBD2 . TRBV7-9 TGTGCCAGCAGCTTAGACCCTAGCGGGCGTACGCAGTATTTT CASSLDPSGRTQYF
TRBJ1-1 . . TRBV7-2 TGTGCCAGCAGCCGAATACAGGGTTTCGGCACTGAAGCTTTCTTT CASSRIQGFGTEAFF
TRBJ1-4 . once TRBV5-1 TGCGCCAGCAGCCATGGGGCCCCGACGAATGAAAAACTGTTTTTT CASSHGAPTNEKLFF
TRBJ2-2 . . TRBV5-4 TGTGCCAGCAGCTTGGGCCAGTCAAACACCGGGGAGCTGTTTTTT CASSLGQSNTGELFF
TRBJ1-1 TRBD1 . TRBV5-1 TGCGCCAGCAGCTTGGGGGACAGGGATCGCACTGAAGCTTTCTTT CASSLGDRDRTEAFF
TRBJ2-7 TRBD1 . TRBV10-3 TGTGCCATCAGTGAGTCGAGGGGACAGGACTCCTACGAGCAGTACTTC CAISESRGQDSYEQYF